This T cell receptor beta chain was captured in a study of blood T cell repertoires in COVID-19. Assay: immunoSEQ multiplex PCR; the TCRdb copy retains only in-frame clones and omits some. Here the sample spans about 95,000 clones, around nine tenths being singletons. CDR3 length: 15 amino acids. Germline CDR1 and CDR2: MDHEN and SYDVKM. V lost 7 bases, J lost 4 bases, and 11 bases stayed unmatched. The chain joins TRBV28 to TRBJ2-3, with 7 nucleotides matching TRBD2. The sequence was collected from a woman between 50 and 59 years old in a cohort sampled during active COVID-19. The sample consisted of peripheral blood. CDR3 sequence (DNA): TGTGCCAGCACCTCCTGGGGGAGGGCAGCAGATACGCAGTATTTT. Translation gives CASTSWGRAADTQYF.